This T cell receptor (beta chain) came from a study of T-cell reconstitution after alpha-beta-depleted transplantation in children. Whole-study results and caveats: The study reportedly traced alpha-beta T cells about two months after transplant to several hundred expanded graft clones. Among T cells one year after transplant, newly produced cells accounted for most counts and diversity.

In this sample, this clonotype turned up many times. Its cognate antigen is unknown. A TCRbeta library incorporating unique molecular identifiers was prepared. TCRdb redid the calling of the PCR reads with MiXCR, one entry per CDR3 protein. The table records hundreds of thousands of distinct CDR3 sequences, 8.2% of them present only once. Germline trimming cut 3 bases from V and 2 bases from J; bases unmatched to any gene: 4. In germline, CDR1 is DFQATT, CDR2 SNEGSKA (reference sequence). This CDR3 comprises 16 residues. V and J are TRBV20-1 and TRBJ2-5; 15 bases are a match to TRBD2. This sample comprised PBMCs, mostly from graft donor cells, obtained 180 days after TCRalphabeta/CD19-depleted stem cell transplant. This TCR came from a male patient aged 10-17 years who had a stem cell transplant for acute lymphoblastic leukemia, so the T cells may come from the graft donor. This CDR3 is CSARGTSGGTQETQYF. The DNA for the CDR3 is TGCAGTGCTAGGGGGACTAGCGGGGGGACTCAAGAGACCCAGTACTTC.